Detailed here is one T cell receptor (beta chain). Its antigen is unknown. Via MiXCR, TCRdb re-called the reads, giving one row per CDR3 protein. The data show about 920,000 distinct CDR3 sequences, roughly 31% seen once. This sample was taken from a study of T cell repertoires in cytomegalovirus infection. Germline V gene data show CDR1 as SEHNR and CDR2 as FQNEAQ (reference sequence). V shed 7 bases and J 1 base; nucleotides not matched to a gene: 6. CDR3 length: 14 residues. This clonotype originated in a human donor in good health (CMV status not recorded). Some clones in this sample may be carry-over from other donors' samples. The rearrangement uses TRBV7-9 and TRBJ1-2; 7 positions match TRBD1. Sequences were derived from cultured CD8+ T cells from PBMCs, sampled from culture after CMV antigen stimulation. This CDR3 is CASTSGDSNYGYTF. As DNA, the CDR3 is TGTGCCAGCACCTCGGGGGACAGTAACTATGGCTACACCTTC.